The 9 T cell receptor beta chains listed next were all sequenced from one sample in a study of human T cells and chemical hapten exposure. Indicated time point: patch test 2, 6 weeks after DPC sensitization. Treatment described: therapeutic diphenylcyclopropenone sensitization with weekly scalp DPC. TCRdb redid the calling of the RACE reads with MiXCR, one entry per CDR3 protein. The sample includes under 90,000 distinct CDR3 sequences, around 7.9% of them seen just once. This specimen consisted of whole blood, obtained in connection with sensitization to the hapten diphenylcyclopropenone (DPC). The receptors derive from a woman aged 50 to 65 with alopecia areata. Some clones in this sample may be carry-over from other donors' samples.

This chain connects TRBV9 to TRBJ2-1; 10 nucleotides align to TRBD2. Germline assignment: CDR1 SGDLS and CDR2 YYNGEE. This CDR3 spans 15 amino acids. The junction had 6 bases not matched to a gene; V was cut back by 3 bases and J by 6 bases. The CDR3 DNA is TGTGCCAGCAGCGCATCTAGCGGGGGAACCAATGAGCAGTTCTTC. Translating it yields CASSASSGGTNEQFF.

The sample holds a few counts of this clonotype. The chain couples TRBV4-2 to TRBJ1-2; D gene ambiguous. The length of the CDR3 is 16 residues. Germline V gene data show CDR1 as LGHNA and CDR2 as YNFKEQ. Between the trimmed V and J ends, which lost 0 bases and 0 bases, there was a span of 11 bases. The CDR3 bases are TGTGCCAGCAGCCAAGATCCAGGACTGACTAACTATGGCTACACCTTC. This encodes CASSQDPGLTNYGYTF.

In its sample, this clonotype was seen many times. The chain employs TRBV3-1 and TRBJ1-2; no clear D. V was pared by 1 base and J by 4 bases, with 13 bases between. This CDR3 has 15 residues. Germline V gene data show CDR1 as LGHDT and CDR2 as YNNKEL (reference sequence). This CDR3 reads CASSQVGGDGYGYTF. The CDR3 nucleotides read TGTGCCAGCAGCCAAGTAGGAGGCGACGGCTATGGCTACACCTTC.

This chain links TRBV7-3 with TRBJ2-3, with D perhaps being TRBD1 or TRBD2 (5 bases each). The CDR3 consists of 16 residues. CDR1 is SGHTA and CDR2 is FQGTGA in the germline V gene. Deletions cut 5 bases from V and 4 bases from J, with 19 bases between. The CDR3 sequence is CASSPSARGRPDTQYF. The CDR3 nucleotides read TGTGCCAGCAGCCCTTCCGCGAGGGGCCGGCCAGATACGCAGTATTTT.

This clonotype was counted many times. This chain uses TRBV27 with TRBJ2-5; tentative D call: TRBD2 (6 bases). In germline, CDR1 is MNHEY, CDR2 SMNVEV (reference sequence). The CDR3 is 13 residues long. V lost 4 bases, J lost 2 bases, and 8 bases lay in between. The CDR3, as DNA: TGTGCCAGCAGTTGGGACTTTCAAGAGACCCAGTACTTC. Translating gives CASSWDFQETQYF.

This clonotype was detected only a few times. The chain uses TRBV7-3 and TRBJ2-1; the D gene is possibly TRBD2 (7 bases). The V gene lost 5 bases and the J gene lost 8 bases, with 19 bases spanning the gap. The V gene's germline CDR1 is SGHTA and CDR2 FQGTGA. The CDR3 has 15 amino acids. CDR3 region: CASSANGGATDEQFF. The CDR3 region has the DNA TGTGCCAGCAGCGCCAATGGGGGGGCTACCGATGAGCAGTTCTTC.

V and J are TRBV5-1 and TRBJ1-1; tentative D call: TRBD1 (5 bases). V was shortened by 0 bases and J by 6 bases, with 15 bases between the two germline ends. This CDR3 is 15 amino acids long. The germline CDR1 and CDR2 sequences are SGHRS and YFSETQ. CDR3 protein: CASSLGFGAGAEAFF. CDR3 sequence (DNA): TGCGCCAGCAGCTTGGGCTTTGGGGCGGGGGCTGAAGCTTTCTTT.

This clonotype has a handful of counts. CDR3 sequence: CASSLRSSTSRAETQYF. The CDR3 nucleotides are TGTGCCAGCAGCTTACGAAGCTCGACTAGCAGGGCCGAGACCCAGTACTTC. The chain recombines TRBV13 with TRBJ2-5; 7 bases are a match to TRBD2. The CDR3 contains 17 residues. Germline CDR1 reads PRHDT; CDR2 reads FYEKMQ (reference sequence). The V segment lost 2 bases and the J segment 5 bases; nucleotides outside the gene matches: 14.

This clonotype appeared many times. This chain connects TRBV7-8 to TRBJ1-1; D is unresolved. The V end lost 2 bases, the J end lost 3 bases, and 7 bases lay between the germline ends. This CDR3 has 13 residues. Germline loops: CDR1 SGHVS, CDR2 FQNEAQ. CDR3 sequence: CASSLSPDTEAFF. The CDR3 DNA follows: TGTGCCAGCAGCTTAAGCCCGGACACTGAAGCTTTCTTT. The full variable domain, its missing parts supplied by reference TRBV7-8 and TRBJ1-1, is GAGVSQSPRYKVAKRGQDVALRCDPISGHVSLFWYQQALGQGPEFLTYFQNEAQLDKSGLPSDRFFAERPEGSVSTLKIQRTQQEDSAVYLCASSLSPDTEAFFGQGTRLTVV.